This T cell receptor beta chain was recovered during a study of cytomegalovirus exposure and HLA in healthy donors. This CDR3 region has 15 residues. The V gene's germline CDR1 is MNHEY and CDR2 SVGAGI. A multiplex PCR was run with 60 Vbeta primers and 13 Jbeta primers. The assay was immunoSEQ multiplex PCR, and TCRdb's table has in-frame clones only and misses some. The sample has about 140,000 clones, roughly four fifths seen once. Turning to this clone: Its specificity is unknown. One end of the junction fails to match germline, which may point to a read error.

Study-level findings and limits: Sequencing had likely introduced a cluster of highly shared sequence variants as an artifact. Relative to the approximately 670-donor mean, N-insertions were reportedly fewer in an Asian-associated ancestry cluster in a later analysis.

The receptor comes from a middle-aged woman in good health and CMV-seronegative. Source material: PBMCs. The chain joins TRBV6-5 to TRBJ2-1; maybe TRBD1 (7 bases). The CDR3: CAGSGGTAPYNEQFF. CDR3 nucleotides: TGTGCCGGCAGTGGCGGGACAGCCCCGTACAATGAGCAGTTCTTC.